Reported below is one T cell receptor beta chain. The data were taken from a study of blood T cell repertoires in COVID-19. Study-level background: From the United States, Italy and Spain came samples of acute and convalescent COVID-19. PBMCs, B-cell-depleted T cells, or T cells were the source of the cDNA or gDNA that made up the material.

As handled by the study authors: The assay estimated nucleated cells by amplifying reference gene primers. Assay: immunoSEQ multiplex PCR; the TCRdb copy retains only in-frame clones and omits some. V and J calls and clone size follow that table, whereas D and trimming were derived from the DNA. This sample has some 170,000 clones, with about nine tenths found just once. CDR1 GTSNPN and CDR2 SVGIG come from the germline V gene (reference sequence). The CDR3 contains 13 residues. Trimming took off 8 bases at V and 3 bases at J, with 14 bases between the two ends. This TCR came from a woman aged 50 to 65 with acute or convalescent COVID-19. Input material: peripheral blood. The chain employs TRBV30 and TRBJ1-3, with D possibly being TRBD1 (6 bases). CDR3 loop: CARGQHYGNTIYF. The CDR3 DNA reads TGTGCCCGCGGACAGCACTATGGAAACACCATATATTTT.